What follows is one T cell receptor beta chain and its context. The antigen is not known. The CDR3 sequence is 18 residues long. V was cut by 4 bases and J by 1 base, with 22 bases left in between. Germline CDR1 reads SEHNR; CDR2 reads FQNEAQ (reference sequence). This record comes from a study of graft-versus-host responses after intestinal transplantation. Study information: Every recipient had anti-thymocyte globulin induction and two to four years of tacrolimus plus steroids.

Whole-study results and caveats: Within allografts, high graft-versus-host to host-versus-graft clonal ratios were seen among patients with graft-donor T cell macrochimerism. Some GvH clones appeared in ileal mucosa or blood before recipient bone marrow.

Generated by immunoSEQ multiplex PCR, the TCRdb table keeps only in-frame clones and is missing some. This sample has around 64,000 clones, with 85% to 95% found just once. This sample comprised unstimulated CD4+ T cells sorted from spleen or lymph node cells, obtained before transplant. V is TRBV7-9 and J is TRBJ1-1; D is possibly TRBD1 (6 bases). This TCR derives from a human donor who was the organ donor for an intestinal transplant. This CDR3 reads CASSSRVGGAGKNTEAFF. CDR3 DNA: TGTGCCAGCAGCTCAAGGGTTGGGGGGGCTGGTAAGAACACTGAAGCTTTCTTT.